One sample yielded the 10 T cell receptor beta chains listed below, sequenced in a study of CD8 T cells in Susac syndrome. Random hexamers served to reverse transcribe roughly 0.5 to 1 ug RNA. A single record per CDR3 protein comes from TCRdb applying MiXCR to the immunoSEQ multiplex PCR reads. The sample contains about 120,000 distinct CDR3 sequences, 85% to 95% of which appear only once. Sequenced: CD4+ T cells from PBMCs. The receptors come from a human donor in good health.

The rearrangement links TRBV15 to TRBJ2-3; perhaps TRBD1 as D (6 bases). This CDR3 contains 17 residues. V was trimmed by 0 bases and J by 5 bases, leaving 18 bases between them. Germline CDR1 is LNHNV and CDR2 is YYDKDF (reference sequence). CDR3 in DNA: TGTGCCACCAGCAGAGAACGGGCAGGGGCTACCGGAGATACGCAGTATTTT. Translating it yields CATSRERAGATGDTQYF.

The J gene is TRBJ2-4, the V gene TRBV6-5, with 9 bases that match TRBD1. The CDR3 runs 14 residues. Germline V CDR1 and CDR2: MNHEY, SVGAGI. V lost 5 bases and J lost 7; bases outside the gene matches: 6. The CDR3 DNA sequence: TGTGCCAGCAGTACAATAGACAGGGGGAACATTCAGTACTTC. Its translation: CASSTIDRGNIQYF.

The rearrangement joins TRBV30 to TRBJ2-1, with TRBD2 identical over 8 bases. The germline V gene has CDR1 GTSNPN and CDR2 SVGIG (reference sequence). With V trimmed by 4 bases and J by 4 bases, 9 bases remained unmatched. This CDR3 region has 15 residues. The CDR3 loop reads CAWNPKLAVYNEQFF. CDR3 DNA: TGTGCCTGGAACCCAAAACTAGCGGTATACAATGAGCAGTTCTTC.

The CDR3 region is CASRPGGPGEQYF. CDR3 DNA: TGTGCCAGCAGACCTGGAGGGCCGGGGGAGCAGTACTTC. The genes are TRBV2 and TRBJ2-7, with D possibly being TRBD2 (6 bases). V was clipped by 6 bases and J by 7 bases, with 16 bases between them. CDR1 is SNHLY and CDR2 is FYNNEI in the germline V gene. The CDR3 runs 13 residues.

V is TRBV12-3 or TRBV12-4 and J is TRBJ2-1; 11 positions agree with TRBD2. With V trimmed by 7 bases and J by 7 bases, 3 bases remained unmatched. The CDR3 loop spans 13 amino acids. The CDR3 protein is CASTSSGRNEQFF. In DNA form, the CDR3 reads TGTGCCAGCACCTCTAGCGGGAGGAATGAGCAGTTCTTC.

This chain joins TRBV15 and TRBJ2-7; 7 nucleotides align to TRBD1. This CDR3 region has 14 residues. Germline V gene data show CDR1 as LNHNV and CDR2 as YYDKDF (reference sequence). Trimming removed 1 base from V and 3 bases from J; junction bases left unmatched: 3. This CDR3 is CATSRVGQSYEQYF. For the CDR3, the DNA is TGTGCCACCAGCAGAGTGGGACAGAGCTACGAGCAGTACTTC.

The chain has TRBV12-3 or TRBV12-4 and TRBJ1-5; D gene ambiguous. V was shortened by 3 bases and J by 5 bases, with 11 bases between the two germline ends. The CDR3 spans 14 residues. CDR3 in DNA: TGTGCCAGCAGTTTGGCAGGTCTTGATCAGCCCCAGCATTTT. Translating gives CASSLAGLDQPQHF.

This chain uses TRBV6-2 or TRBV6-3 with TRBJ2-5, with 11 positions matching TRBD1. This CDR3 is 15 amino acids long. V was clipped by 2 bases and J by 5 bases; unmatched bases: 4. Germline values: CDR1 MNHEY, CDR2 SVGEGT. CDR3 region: CASSYRTGGGETQYF. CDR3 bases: TGTGCCAGCAGTTACCGGACAGGGGGCGGGGAGACCCAGTACTTC.

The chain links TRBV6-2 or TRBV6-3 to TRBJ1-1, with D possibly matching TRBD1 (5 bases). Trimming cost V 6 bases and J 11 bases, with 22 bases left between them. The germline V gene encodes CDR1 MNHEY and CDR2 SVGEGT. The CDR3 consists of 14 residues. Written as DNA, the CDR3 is TGTGCCAGCAGCTCGGAGCCCGGGGCCTTGAGGGCTTTCTTT. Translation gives CASSSEPGALRAFF.

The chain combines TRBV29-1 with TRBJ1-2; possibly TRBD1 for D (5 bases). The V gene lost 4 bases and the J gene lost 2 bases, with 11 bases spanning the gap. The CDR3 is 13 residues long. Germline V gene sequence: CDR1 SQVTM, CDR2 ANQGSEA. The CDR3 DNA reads TGCAGCGTTGGGATGACAGTAAACTATGGCTACACCTTC. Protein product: CSVGMTVNYGYTF.